The text below deals with one T cell receptor (beta chain). Profiling relied on immunoSEQ multiplex PCR, and the TCRdb table lists in-frame clones only, not all of them. The sample consists of 140,000 to 150,000 clones, nearly 85% of them appearing once. V dropped 0 bases and J dropped 4 bases, with 9 bases sitting between them. The length of the CDR3 is 14 residues. CDR1 and CDR2 (germline): KGHSH, LQKENI. This sample was taken from a study of blood T cell repertoires in COVID-19. The sample consisted of peripheral blood. This receptor was taken from a human donor in a cohort sampled during active COVID-19. The chain employs TRBV18 and TRBJ1-2; D unresolved. CDR3: CASSPPNTGYGYTF. The CDR3 bases are TGTGCCAGCTCACCACCCAACACGGGCTATGGCTACACCTTC. The variable domain in full, completed from reference TRBV18 and TRBJ1-2, reads NAGVMQNPRHLVRRRGQEARLRCSPMKGHSHVYWYRQLPEEGLKFMVYLQKENIIDESGMPKERFSAEFPKEGPSILRIQQVVRGDSAAYFCASSPPNTGYGYTFGSGTRLTVV.